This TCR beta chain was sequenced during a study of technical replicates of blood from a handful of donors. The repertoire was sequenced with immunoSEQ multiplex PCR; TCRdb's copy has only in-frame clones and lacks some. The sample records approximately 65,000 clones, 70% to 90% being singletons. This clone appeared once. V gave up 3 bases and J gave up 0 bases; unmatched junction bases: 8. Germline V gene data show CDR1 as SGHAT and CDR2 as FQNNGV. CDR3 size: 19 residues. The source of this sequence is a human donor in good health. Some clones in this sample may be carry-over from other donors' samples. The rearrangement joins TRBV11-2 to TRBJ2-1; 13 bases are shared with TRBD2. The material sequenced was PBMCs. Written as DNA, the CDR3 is TGTGCCAGCAGCTTCAAGGGACTAGCGGGATTGTCCTCCTACAATGAGCAGTTCTTC. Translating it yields CASSFKGLAGLSSYNEQFF.